A selection of T cell receptor beta chains follows, all from one sample in a study of blood T cell repertoires in COVID-19. Some clones are missing from TCRdb's copy, which holds only in-frame ones; the method was immunoSEQ multiplex PCR. This table holds roughly 330,000 clones, around 83% found once. The sample taken for sequencing was peripheral blood. The receptor source for this set is a woman aged 45-59 years with acute or convalescent COVID-19. The CDR3 runs from the conserved cysteine through the conserved F or W. The order of the fields is J gene, CDR3 length, V gene, CDR3 protein.

j_call: TRBJ2-4
cdr3_length: 15
v_call: TRBV19
cdr3_aa: CACSKRALGGDIQYF

j_call: TRBJ1-2
cdr3_length: 14
v_call: TRBV7-2
cdr3_aa: CASSLASDTYGYTF

j_call: TRBJ1-1
cdr3_length: 16
v_call: TRBV21-1
cdr3_aa: CASPGQGTQMNTEAFF

j_call: TRBJ1-2
cdr3_length: 13
v_call: TRBV19
cdr3_aa: CASTLDSNYGYTF

j_call: TRBJ2-1
cdr3_length: 15
v_call: TRBV2
cdr3_aa: CASSEEGDRGNEQFF

j_call: TRBJ2-6
cdr3_length: 15
v_call: TRBV19
cdr3_aa: CASSIDLAGTNVLTF

j_call: TRBJ1-2
cdr3_length: 12
v_call: TRBV2
cdr3_aa: CASSDGGNGYTF

j_call: TRBJ1-1
cdr3_length: 16
v_call: TRBV7-9
cdr3_aa: CASSSGVPAPNTEAFF

j_call: TRBJ1-4
cdr3_length: 13
v_call: TRBV12-3/TRBV12-4
cdr3_aa: CASSPSRGGKLFF

j_call: TRBJ1-6
cdr3_length: 15
v_call: TRBV10-1
cdr3_aa: CASSEGDRKNSPLHF

j_call: TRBJ1-1
cdr3_length: 16
v_call: TRBV6-1
cdr3_aa: CASSERGQRGGTEAFF

j_call: TRBJ2-3
cdr3_length: 13
v_call: TRBV5-8
cdr3_aa: CASRHGGTDTQYF

j_call: TRBJ1-1
cdr3_length: 16
v_call: TRBV14
cdr3_aa: CASSLYAGTELTEAFF

j_call: TRBJ1-4
cdr3_length: 16
v_call: TRBV7-8
cdr3_aa: CASSFPRGGTNEKLFF

j_call: TRBJ2-1
cdr3_length: 15
v_call: TRBV9
cdr3_aa: CASSATSGIAGEQFF

j_call: TRBJ2-7
cdr3_length: 12
v_call: TRBV5-5
cdr3_aa: CATQGAHNEQYF

j_call: TRBJ1-6
cdr3_length: 14
v_call: TRBV5-6
cdr3_aa: CASSHGQYNSPLHF

j_call: TRBJ2-3
cdr3_length: 20
v_call: TRBV21-1
cdr3_aa: CASSLPPRLAGGLSTDTQYF

j_call: TRBJ1-2
cdr3_length: 13
v_call: TRBV29-1
cdr3_aa: CSVEGTPGFGYTF

j_call: TRBJ1-1
cdr3_length: 14
v_call: TRBV27
cdr3_aa: CASSLNRGNTEAFF

j_call: TRBJ1-2
cdr3_length: 13
v_call: TRBV5-6
cdr3_aa: CASSLGRGSGYTF

j_call: TRBJ1-1
cdr3_length: 12
v_call: TRBV14
cdr3_aa: CASSATGFGAFF

j_call: TRBJ1-1
cdr3_length: 13
v_call: TRBV6-5
cdr3_aa: CASSPRGNTEAFF

j_call: TRBJ2-3
cdr3_length: 17
v_call: TRBV4-1
cdr3_aa: CASSQERQGTRTDTQYF

j_call: TRBJ1-1
cdr3_length: 14
v_call: TRBV5-1
cdr3_aa: CASSSNRVRTEAFF

j_call: TRBJ1-1
cdr3_length: 14
v_call: TRBV20-1
cdr3_aa: CSASDRGLSTEAFF

j_call: TRBJ1-2
cdr3_length: 13
v_call: TRBV7-9
cdr3_aa: CASSQNAGFWYTF

j_call: TRBJ2-1
cdr3_length: 11
v_call: TRBV3-1/TRBV3-2
cdr3_aa: CASSSYREQFF

j_call: TRBJ2-7
cdr3_length: 13
v_call: TRBV19
cdr3_aa: CASRPGAGHEQYF

j_call: TRBJ1-2
cdr3_length: 15
v_call: TRBV10-1
cdr3_aa: CASSDGQHFNYGYTF

j_call: TRBJ2-6
cdr3_length: 15
v_call: TRBV10-3
cdr3_aa: CAIRAGGLEVNVLTF

j_call: TRBJ1-1
cdr3_length: 12
v_call: TRBV5-6
cdr3_aa: CASSLRRGEAFF

j_call: TRBJ1-2
cdr3_length: 15
v_call: TRBV6-1
cdr3_aa: CASSDPTEMHYGYTF

j_call: TRBJ1-4
cdr3_length: 14
v_call: TRBV5-1
cdr3_aa: CASSPGPGREKLFF

j_call: TRBJ2-1
cdr3_length: 15
v_call: TRBV6-5
cdr3_aa: CASRSGLADYNEQFF

j_call: TRBJ2-3
cdr3_length: 13
v_call: TRBV9
cdr3_aa: CASSVELTDTQYF

j_call: TRBJ2-3
cdr3_length: 13
v_call: TRBV29-1
cdr3_aa: CSVLRPPRDTQYF

j_call: TRBJ1-3
cdr3_length: 15
v_call: TRBV11-2
cdr3_aa: CASSVSQGLENTIYF

j_call: TRBJ2-5
cdr3_length: 11
v_call: TRBV2
cdr3_aa: CASRQGETQYF

j_call: TRBJ2-1
cdr3_length: 13
v_call: TRBV7-9
cdr3_aa: CASSLLGRHEQFF

j_call: TRBJ2-1
cdr3_length: 15
v_call: TRBV6-4
cdr3_aa: CASRTTSGDYNEQFF

j_call: TRBJ2-3
cdr3_length: 12
v_call: TRBV7-3
cdr3_aa: CASSSGGDTQYF

j_call: TRBJ1-6
cdr3_length: 16
v_call: TRBV5-1
cdr3_aa: CASSLEGSSYNSPLHF

j_call: TRBJ1-5
cdr3_length: 14
v_call: TRBV27
cdr3_aa: CASSPGTSHQPQHF

j_call: TRBJ1-5
cdr3_length: 16
v_call: TRBV27
cdr3_aa: CASATRDRGGIQPQHF

j_call: TRBJ2-5
cdr3_length: 12
v_call: TRBV6-2/TRBV6-3
cdr3_aa: CASRYQQETQYF

j_call: TRBJ2-1
cdr3_length: 16
v_call: TRBV18
cdr3_aa: CASSRDTGSSYNEQFF